The text below deals with one T cell receptor (beta chain). The sample originates from a study of blood T cell repertoires in COVID-19. Using immunoSEQ multiplex PCR, the repertoire was profiled, and TCRdb retains in-frame clones only, with some absent. The sample lists 190,000 or so clones; approximately 75% were seen once. Trimming pared 3 bases from V and 7 bases from J, leaving 19 bases between. Germline CDR1 reads LNHDA; CDR2 reads SQIVND (reference sequence). The CDR3 is 16 amino acids. The sample consisted of PBMCs or T cells enriched from blood (not recorded which). This TCR was sampled from a man in his forties who had recovered from COVID-19. The chain links TRBV19 to TRBJ1-5; D possibly corresponds to TRBD1 (5 bases). This CDR3 is CASSIGGESWGQPQHF. DNA of the CDR3: TGTGCCAGTAGTATCGGGGGGGAGAGTTGGGGACAGCCCCAGCATTTT. Looking up the rest from reference TRBV19 and TRBJ1-5 gives the full variable domain: DGGITQSPKYLFRKEGQNVTLSCEQNLNHDAMYWYRQDPGQGLRLIYYSQIVNDFQKGDIAEGYSVSREKKESFPLTVTSAQKNPTAFYLCASSIGGESWGQPQHFGDGTRLSIL.